The 6 T cell receptor beta chains below were found in one sample sequenced in a study of blood T cell repertoires in COVID-19. Measured with immunoSEQ multiplex PCR; TCRdb has only the in-frame clones, and not every one. This table holds over 130,000 clones, approximately 80% found once. Sequenced: PBMCs or T cells enriched from blood (not recorded which). The receptor set was obtained from a woman younger than 35 who had been exposed to COVID-19.

The J gene is TRBJ1-6, the V gene TRBV5-1, with no clear D. CDR3 length: 15 amino acids. The germline CDR1 and CDR2 sequences are SGHRS and YFSETQ. The V gene lost 4 bases and the J gene lost 5 bases, with 13 bases spanning the gap. CDR3 loop: CASSPGSRNNSPLHF. The CDR3 region has the DNA TGCGCCAGCAGCCCGGGGTCAAGAAATAATTCACCCCTCCACTTT.

The chain couples TRBV18 to TRBJ2-7; TRBD2 matches at 13 bases. This CDR3 comprises 15 residues. V dropped 4 bases and J dropped 5; count of bases not matched to a gene: 5. In germline, CDR1 is KGHSH, CDR2 LQKENI. The CDR3 region has the DNA TGTGCCAGCTCACAGGGGACTAGCGGGATTGACGAGCAGTACTTC. It is translated as CASSQGTSGIDEQYF.

This clone was recorded a few times. The chain recombines TRBV30 with TRBJ1-3; D gene uncertain. Trimming removed 2 bases from V and 0 bases from J, with 8 bases in between. CDR3 length: 14 amino acids. Germline values: CDR1 GTSNPN, CDR2 SVGIG (reference sequence). The CDR3 sequence is CAWSRENSGNTIYF. As DNA, the CDR3 is TGTGCCTGGAGTCGGGAGAACTCTGGAAACACCATATATTTT.

A single count supports this clone. This chain joins TRBV3-1 (or the pseudogene TRBV3-2) and TRBJ1-6, with a weak D call TRBD1 (6 bases). CDR3 size: 15 residues. Trimming pared 3 bases from V and 5 bases from J, leaving 11 bases between. Germline CDR1 LGHDT, CDR2 YNNKEL (reference sequence). As DNA, the CDR3 is TGTGCCAGCAGCCACACAGGGAAGAATAATTCACCCCTCCACTTT. It encodes CASSHTGKNNSPLHF.

J is TRBJ1-1 and V is TRBV11-2, with D perhaps TRBD1 (6 bases). This CDR3 has 13 amino acids. The germline V and J ends were trimmed by 6 bases and 1 base, with 9 bases remaining between them. CDR1 is SGHAT, CDR2 FQNNGV, per germline. The CDR3 DNA sequence: TGTGCCAGCAGTAAGGGACAGAACACTGAAGCTTTCTTT. It is translated as CASSKGQNTEAFF.

The chain combines TRBV27 with TRBJ1-4; 7 bases map to TRBD1. From germline, CDR1 is MNHEY and CDR2 SMNVEV (reference sequence). The CDR3 has 14 residues. V was clipped by 4 bases and J by 8 bases; unmatched bases: 7. The DNA of the CDR3 is TGTGCCAGCAGTTCCGGGACAGACAAGGAAAAACTGTTTTTT. Translated: CASSSGTDKEKLFF. Complete variable domain (other parts from reference TRBV27 and TRBJ1-4): EAQVTQNPRYLITVTGKKLTVTCSQNMNHEYMSWYRQDPGLGLRQIYYSMNVEVTDKGDVPEGYKVSRKEKRNFPLILESPSPNQTSLYFCASSSGTDKEKLFFGSGTQLSVL.